This T cell receptor (beta chain) was sequenced for a study of blood T cell repertoires in COVID-19. Study information: In each case, the material was cDNA or gDNA derived from T cells, B-cell-depleted T cells, or PBMCs.

TCRdb keeps only in-frame clones here, not all; method: immunoSEQ multiplex PCR. The table includes 180,000 or so clones, approximately 80% detected once. This CDR3 is 15 amino acids long. V lost 4 bases, J lost 3 bases, and 6 bases stayed unmatched. In germline, CDR1 is SGHRS, CDR2 YFSETQ. The recovered donors of Cohort 3 showed two negative PCRs, clearance, or symptom resolution. The rearrangement joins TRBV5-1 to TRBJ1-3; 8 bases fit TRBD1. Material: PBMCs or T cells enriched from blood (not recorded which). The sequence derives from a woman in her fifties or sixties who had recovered from COVID-19. DNA for the CDR3: TGCGCCAGCAGCCCGGACAGGGCGGGTGGAAACACCATATATTTT. This codes for CASSPDRAGGNTIYF.